This TCR beta chain is from a study of radiation and T cells in renal cell carcinoma. As for treatment: treatment-naive control, cytoreductive nephrectomy. Treatment-naive patients without radiation supplied the control tumors at nephrectomy. TCRdb's table, derived via immunoSEQ multiplex PCR, lists solely in-frame clones and lacks some. The table shows about 25,000 clones, with 58% occurring only once. Trimming removed 5 bases at V and 1 base at J, with 5 bases between. The V gene's germline CDR1 is MDHEN and CDR2 SYDVKM. CDR3 size: 12 residues. Study-level results: Irradiated tumors held more dominant CDR3 motifs than control tumors. Tumor samples were small regions of approximately 1.1 g. In nephrectomy-only tumors, top 100 clonotypes averaged approximately 43%, versus approximately 50% irradiated.

Comment on this clone: The target antigen is unknown.

V is TRBV28 and J is TRBJ1-1; D remains ambiguous. Sequencing was performed on tumor tissue, taken from a patient whose treatment was nephrectomy without radiotherapy. The clonotype was recovered from a man aged 40-49 years with renal cell carcinoma. CDR3 amino acids: CASSRWNTEAFF. For the CDR3, the DNA is TGTGCCAGCAGTCGATGGAACACTGAAGCTTTCTTT.